The 5 T cell receptor beta chains below all came from one sample that was sequenced in a study of CD8 T cells in ankylosing spondylitis. In TCRdb, the 5' RACE reads were re-called with MiXCR into one record per CDR3 protein. The data contain just under 350,000 distinct CDR3 sequences, roughly 15% of them singletons. Material: blood, either unsorted or a sorted T cell fraction (not recorded which). These receptors were collected from a male donor with ankylosing spondylitis or in good health (not recorded which).

The gene calls are TRBV12-3 or TRBV12-4 and TRBJ2-1, with unresolved D. V was shortened by 4 bases and J by 12 bases, with 10 bases between the two germline ends. CDR3 size: 11 residues. CDR3 in DNA: TGTGCCAGCAGTTCGGCCGAGTCGCAGTTCTTC. It specifies CASSSAESQFF.

This clonotype was counted ten times or more. The chain joins TRBV3-1 to TRBJ2-2; the D is unclear. V lost 6 bases to trimming and J lost 7 bases, with 6 bases between them. CDR1 is LGHDT, CDR2 YNNKEL, per germline (reference sequence). The CDR3 is made up of 11 amino acids. This chain's CDR3 is CASRILGELFF. The CDR3 bases are TGTGCCAGCAGGATCCTCGGGGAGCTGTTTTTT.

V usage is TRBV3-1 and J usage is TRBJ2-3; D remains unclear. V dropped 1 base and J dropped 14 bases, with 19 bases sitting between them. CDR3 length: 14 amino acids. CDR1 LGHDT and CDR2 YNNKEL come from the germline V gene (reference sequence). The CDR3 sequence is CASSQGEKLSSPYF. CDR3 DNA sequence: TGTGCCAGCAGCCAAGGAGAAAAGCTGTCCTCCCCGTATTTT.

This clonotype was observed a few times. This sequence joins TRBV12-3 or TRBV12-4 and TRBJ1-1; 7 bases are shared with TRBD1. The V and J ends lost 5 bases and 3 bases, in that order; junction bases with no gene match: 6. The CDR3 spans 14 residues. The CDR3 DNA reads as TGTGCCAGCAGTCTCGACAGGGTCGACACTGAAGCTTTCTTT. Translating gives CASSLDRVDTEAFF.

The sample holds a few counts of this clonotype. V gene TRBV6-1 combines with J gene TRBJ1-2; 10 bases map to TRBD1. V was clipped by 2 bases and J by 4 bases; unmatched bases: 4. CDR1 is MNHNS and CDR2 is SASEGT in the germline V gene. The length of the CDR3 is 15 residues. The CDR3, as DNA: TGTGCCAGCAGTGAACCGGGACAGGGGAGCTATGGCTACACCTTC. Its protein product is CASSEPGQGSYGYTF.